Each of the 2 T cell receptor beta chains below was sequenced from the same sample in a study of T-cell memory formation after mild COVID-19. TCRdb ran MiXCR on the 5' RACE reads and lists one entry per CDR3 protein. The sample gives some 130,000 distinct CDR3 sequences, 15% to 20% of which show up once; 5.2% is in the top ten. Sequenced sample: PBMCs or a T cell subset sorted from them (not recorded which). Source of these receptors: a man aged 18-30 years who had mild COVID-19 (a few samples of this study predate the infection). Cell type and time point are not known.

The genes are TRBV27 and TRBJ1-2; D is ambiguous. Germline CDR1 reads MNHEY; CDR2 reads SMNVEV (reference sequence). CDR3 length: 13 amino acids. The V end lost 7 bases, the J end lost 0 bases, and 9 bases lay between the germline ends. This CDR3 reads CASKAGANYGYTF. The DNA of the CDR3 is TGTGCCAGCAAGGCGGGAGCTAACTATGGCTACACCTTC.

The V gene is TRBV7-2, the J gene TRBJ2-2; 11 nucleotides match TRBD2. The germline V gene encodes CDR1 SGHTA and CDR2 FQGNSA. This CDR3 contains 17 residues. V lost 3 bases, J lost 3 bases, and 6 bases stayed unmatched. The CDR3 DNA sequence: TGTGCCAGCAGCTTCATAGCGGGGGGGCCCCACACCGGGGAGCTGTTTTTT. It codes for CASSFIAGGPHTGELFF.